Presented here are 8 T cell receptor beta chains from one specimen sequenced in a study of cytomegalovirus exposure and HLA in healthy donors. PCR primers comprised 60 Vbeta and 13 Jbeta primers. Data came from immunoSEQ multiplex PCR; TCRdb stores just in-frame clones and leaves some out. The data show over 65,000 clones, with roughly 80% seen just once and 2% to 2.5% held by the top ten. Sequencing was performed on PBMCs. Receptors were obtained from a man aged 35 to 55 in good health and CMV-seronegative.

This clone was found once. The rearrangement joins TRBV30 to TRBJ1-4; TRBD1 is a possible D gene (6 bases). This CDR3 comprises 15 residues. Germline CDR1 and CDR2: GTSNPN and SVGIG (reference sequence). V was pared by 0 bases and J by 8 bases, with 16 bases between. CDR3 amino acids: CAWSVGQGIWEKLFF. The CDR3 bases are TGTGCCTGGAGTGTAGGGCAGGGGATTTGGGAAAAACTGTTTTTT.

The chain employs TRBV9 and TRBJ2-1; a weak D match, TRBD1 (6 bases). Looked up from germline, CDR1 is SGDLS and CDR2 is YYNGEE. The germline V and J ends were trimmed by 2 bases and 6 bases, with 21 bases remaining between them. The CDR3 is 17 residues long. The CDR3 protein is CASSVVDVDTGSNEQFF. The CDR3 DNA reads as TGTGCCAGCAGCGTGGTCGACGTCGATACAGGGAGCAATGAGCAGTTCTTC.

This clone was found a few times. The CDR3 nucleotides read TGTGCCAGCAGTTTATTGGGGACTAGCGGATCTTACGAGCAGTACTTC. Amino acids: CASSLLGTSGSYEQYF. V and J are TRBV28 and TRBJ2-7, with 11 bases fitting TRBD2. V gave up 1 base and J gave up 4 bases; unmatched junction bases: 6. The CDR3 is 16 residues long. Germline V gene lookup returns CDR1 MDHEN and CDR2 SYDVKM.

V usage is TRBV29-1 and J usage is TRBJ2-7, with D uncertain. The CDR3 loop spans 13 amino acids. CDR1 SQVTM and CDR2 ANQGSEA come from the germline V gene. With 1 base removed from V and 2 bases from J, the gap between germline ends came to 9 bases. The CDR3 DNA is TGCAGCGTTGAAGGTATGGGCGCCTACGAGCAGTACTTC. It codes for CSVEGMGAYEQYF.

The table lists this clone with a few counts. The chain recombines TRBV2 with TRBJ2-7; D is possibly TRBD2 (5 bases). Trimming shortened V by 6 bases and J by 7 bases, and 16 bases separated the two germline ends. Germline assignment: CDR1 SNHLY and CDR2 FYNNEI. The length of the CDR3 is 13 residues. The CDR3: CASSSGSQQEQYF. The CDR3 DNA reads as TGTGCCAGCAGCAGCGGATCCCAGCAGGAGCAGTACTTC. The full variable domain, completed using reference TRBV2 and TRBJ2-7, is EPEVTQTPSHQVTQMGQEVILRCVPISNHLYFYWYRQILGQKVEFLVSFYNNEISEKSEIFDDQFSVERPDGSNFTLKIRSTKLEDSAMYFCASSSGSQQEQYFGPGTRLTVT.

The chain joins TRBV25-1 to TRBJ2-2; TRBD2 matches at 9 bases. The CDR3 spans 18 residues. Unmatched junction bases numbered 11, after V lost 0 bases and J lost 6 bases. Looked up from germline, CDR1 is MGHDK and CDR2 is SYGVNS. The CDR3 coding sequence is TGTGCCAGCAGTGAATATGGGTTCCGCGGGGGGGGCTCCGGGGAGCTGTTTTTT. It is translated as CASSEYGFRGGGSGELFF. Filled out from reference TRBV25-1 and TRBJ2-2, the complete variable domain reads EADIYQTPRYLVIGTGKKITLECSQTMGHDKMYWYQQDPGMELHLIHYSYGVNSTEKGDLSSESTVSRIRTEHFPLTLESARPSHTSQYLCASSEYGFRGGGSGELFFGEGSRLTVL.

The gene calls are TRBV7-6 and TRBJ2-1, with D perhaps matching TRBD1 (6 bases). Germline V lookup: CDR1 SGHVS, CDR2 FNYEAQ. The V end was cut by 1 base, the J end by 0 bases, with 13 bases between. This CDR3 has 17 amino acids. The CDR3 is CASSLVGQLLSYNEQFF. CDR3 DNA: TGTGCCAGCAGCTTAGTGGGACAACTTCTCTCCTACAATGAGCAGTTCTTC.

The chain has TRBV9 and TRBJ2-5, with TRBD1 as a possible D gene (7 bases). Trimming shortened V by 3 bases and J by 6 bases, and 12 bases separated the two germline ends. CDR1 SGDLS and CDR2 YYNGEE come from the germline V gene. The CDR3 loop spans 13 amino acids. In DNA form, the CDR3 reads TGTGCCAGCAGCGGGACAGGAGGGCAGACCCAGTACTTC. This translates into CASSGTGGQTQYF.